The clone carrying this T cell receptor (beta chain) was detected a few times. What it binds is not known. Second-dose groups at about 4 or about 12 weeks were pooled. This entry comes from a study of T cell responses to AZD1222 COVID-19 vaccine. Findings and limits, study-wide: Variant regions that are unmutated are reportedly the target of nearly half of spike-specific TCRs.

Only in-frame clones appear in the TCRdb table, and some are missing; sequencing was by immunoSEQ multiplex PCR. The table includes approximately 300,000 clones, almost 95% detected once. This TCR came from an adult who received the AZD1222 COVID-19 vaccine. Specimen: peripheral blood, collected 28 days after the second AZD1222 dose.

CDR3: CASRPVSRTEAFF. The CDR3 region has the DNA TGTGCCAGTAGGCCCGTTAGTCGCACTGAAGCTTTCTTT. This sequence joins TRBV19 and TRBJ1-1; no clear D. The CDR3 totals 13 residues. In germline, CDR1 is LNHDA, CDR2 SQIVND (reference sequence). The ends were cut back, 6 bases at V and 4 bases at J, with 12 bases in the middle.